This T cell receptor (beta chain) originates from a study of Graves' ophthalmopathy and Graves' hyperthyroidism. Thyroid ultrasound, orbital computed tomography, TRAb, serum thyroxine and clinical symptoms formed the basis of diagnosis. Study-wide points: Blood repertoires reportedly contained most expanded thyroid clonotypes above 0.001 frequency.

This clonotype was seen only a few times. What it recognizes is unknown. The germline gives CDR1 SEHNR, CDR2 FQNEAQ (reference sequence). V gave up 5 bases and J gave up 5 bases, with 9 bases separating them. This CDR3 is built from 12 residues. Amplifying from RNA transcripts, the study obtained TCR beta CDR3 regions. After a first-round RT-PCR with HTBI primers, a second-round multiplex PCR was run. TCRdb reanalysed the multiplex PCR reads using MiXCR and keeps one entry per CDR3 protein. The repertoire holds over a million distinct CDR3 sequences, 35% to 40% seen once, with around 10% in the top ten.

This sequence was found in an adult man with Graves' hyperthyroidism. Sequencing was done on a sample of peripheral blood or thyroid tissue (not recorded which). This chain links TRBV7-9 with TRBJ1-1; no clear D gene. In nucleotides, the CDR3 is TGTGCCAGCAGCCTTCGGCCGACTGAAGCTTTCTTT. It encodes CASSLRPTEAFF.